This T cell receptor (beta chain) was found in a study of early T cells in non-severe SARS-CoV-2 infection. Across the whole study: Sequencing of unsorted whole blood was done on bulk RNA, leaving chains unpaired.

In germline, CDR1 is SGHTA, CDR2 FQGNSA. V lost 1 base to trimming and J lost 8 bases; unmatched junction nucleotides: 4. The CDR3 sequence is 14 residues long. The protocol attached unique molecular identifiers to individual cDNA molecules. Each CDR3 protein is one row after TCRdb ran MiXCR on the 5' RACE reads. The table records 28,000 or so distinct CDR3 sequences, around 6.6% of them present only once. This clonotype was observed at least ten times. No antigen is known for it. Study-wide results and caveats: Matches to VDJdb favored anti-spike CD8 responses and missed private and CD4 specificities.

The sequenced sample was whole blood. The chain is built from TRBV7-2 and TRBJ2-1, with 8 bases identical to TRBD2. This TCR was sampled from an adult who was a healthcare worker with PCR-confirmed SARS-CoV-2 infection or an uninfected control (not recorded which). This chain's CDR3 is CASSLVGGVDEQFF. CDR3 coding DNA: TGTGCCAGCAGCTTAGTCGGGGGGGTTGATGAGCAGTTCTTC.